These 30 T cell receptor beta chains originate from one sample sequenced in a study of neurological immune-mediated disorders. TCRdb reprocessed the 5' RACE reads via MiXCR and lists one record per CDR3 protein. The sample contains roughly 100,000 distinct CDR3 sequences, 3.5% to 4% of which appear only once. Sequenced material: PBMCs. Receptor source: a woman aged 18 to 35 with multiple sclerosis.

This clonotype has at least ten counts. The chain combines TRBV5-1 with TRBJ2-2; 11 positions agree with TRBD2. This CDR3 spans 15 amino acids. Losses at the gene ends were 3 bases for V and 6 bases for J; bases not matched to a gene: 4. Germline V gives CDR1 SGHRS, CDR2 YFSETQ. The chain's CDR3 is CASSSLAGDAGELFF. The CDR3 DNA sequence: TGCGCCAGCAGCTCACTAGCGGGGGACGCCGGGGAGCTGTTTTTT.

This clonotype was recorded many times. This chain connects TRBV6-1 to TRBJ2-2; 7 bases map to TRBD2. Per the germline V gene, CDR1 is MNHNS and CDR2 is SASEGT. V shed 7 bases and J 0 bases; nucleotides not matched to a gene: 11. The CDR3 sequence is 17 residues long. The DNA of the CDR3 is TGTGCCAGCAAAGGCGGGGGATCTACTCCGAACACCGGGGAGCTGTTTTTT. Translation: CASKGGGSTPNTGELFF.

This clonotype was detected many times. This rearrangement joins TRBV15 to TRBJ2-2; 10 bases line up with TRBD2. CDR1 and CDR2 (germline): LNHNV, YYDKDF (reference sequence). This CDR3 is built from 17 residues. V gave up 5 bases and J gave up 7 bases; unmatched junction bases: 13. The CDR3: CATSERGLAGAGGELFF. For the CDR3, the DNA is TGTGCCACCAGCGAGAGGGGGCTAGCGGGAGCCGGCGGGGAGCTGTTTTTT.

This clonotype showed up many times. The chain recombines TRBV7-9 with TRBJ1-4, with D perhaps TRBD1 (5 bases). This CDR3 contains 13 residues. V was cut by 4 bases and J by 7 bases, with 10 bases left in between. Germline V gives CDR1 SEHNR, CDR2 FQNEAQ (reference sequence). In nucleotides, the CDR3 is TGTGCCAGCAGCTGGGGGGAGATTGAAAAACTGTTTTTT. Translated, it gives CASSWGEIEKLFF.

In its sample, this clonotype was seen many times. The CDR3 protein is CASSLASDTQYF. The CDR3 coding sequence is TGTGCCAGCAGTTTAGCATCAGATACGCAGTATTTT. This chain connects TRBV12-3 or TRBV12-4 to TRBJ2-3; D gene ambiguous. This CDR3 contains 12 residues. Trimming took 0 bases from V and 4 from J, leaving 2 bases between them.

This clonotype was found many times. The CDR3: CASSLVPAGGPLDEQFF. The CDR3 bases are TGCGCCAGCAGCTTGGTCCCAGCGGGGGGGCCATTGGATGAGCAGTTCTTC. This chain connects TRBV5-1 to TRBJ2-1, with 10 bases matching TRBD2. Per germline, CDR1 SGHRS and CDR2 YFSETQ. The CDR3 runs 17 residues. With 0 bases clipped from V and 8 bases from J, the junction kept 11 bases outside the gene matches.

This clonotype appeared many times. J is TRBJ1-4 and V is TRBV7-2; D might be TRBD1 (6 bases). Trimming stripped 1 base from V and 6 bases from J, with 12 bases between. This CDR3 has 15 amino acids. The germline V gene has CDR1 SGHTA and CDR2 FQGNSA. The CDR3 here is CASSLGGAVDEKLFF. The CDR3 bases are TGTGCCAGCAGCTTAGGGGGGGCAGTGGATGAAAAACTGTTTTTT. The whole variable domain, filled in from reference TRBV7-2 and TRBJ1-4, reads GAGVSQSPSNKVTEKGKDVELRCDPISGHTALYWYRQSLGQGLEFLIYFQGNSAPDKSGLPSDRFSAERTGGSVSTLTIQRTQQEDSAVYLCASSLGGAVDEKLFFGSGTQLSVL.

This clonotype was observed at least ten times. The CDR3 coding sequence is TGTGCCAGCAGCAATCCGGGACAGGGGGATTACGAGCAGTACTTC. Residues: CASSNPGQGDYEQYF. The genes are TRBV4-2 and TRBJ2-7, with 11 nucleotides matching TRBD1. The CDR3 spans 15 residues. CDR1 is LGHNA and CDR2 is YNFKEQ in the germline V gene. The J segment lost 4 bases and the V segment lost 5 bases, leaving 7 bases of the junction unmatched.

This clonotype was counted at least ten times. The V call is TRBV19, the J call TRBJ2-1; D is unclear. Germline V gene data show CDR1 as LNHDA and CDR2 as SQIVND (reference sequence). Trimming left V 3 bases short and J 0 bases short, with 6 bases between. The CDR3 consists of 14 residues. This chain's CDR3 is CASSIASSYNEQFF. CDR3 DNA sequence: TGTGCCAGTAGTATTGCGAGCTCCTACAATGAGCAGTTCTTC.

Many counts were recorded for this clonotype. This chain links TRBV28 with TRBJ1-4; D call uncertain. The CDR3 spans 13 residues. V shed 7 bases and J shed 4 bases, with 10 bases lying between them. Germline V CDR1 and CDR2: MDHEN, SYDVKM. The CDR3 coding sequence is TGTGCCAGCATCCGGCAGGATAATGAAAAACTGTTTTTT. Translating it yields CASIRQDNEKLFF.

In its sample, this clonotype was seen many times. The DNA for the CDR3 is TGTGCCAGCAGCCGCGAGGACAGGGGTAGCTACACCTTC. Translation: CASSREDRGSYTF. The V gene is TRBV27, the J gene TRBJ1-2, with TRBD1 matching 9 bases. Germline lookup yields CDR1 MNHEY and CDR2 SMNVEV (reference sequence). This CDR3 comprises 13 residues. Germline trimming cut 6 bases from V and 9 bases from J; bases unmatched to any gene: 8.

The chain joins TRBV7-9 to TRBJ2-3; maybe TRBD2 (6 bases). CDR3 size: 15 residues. Per germline, CDR1 SEHNR and CDR2 FQNEAQ (reference sequence). Trimming removed 2 bases at V and 10 bases at J, with 19 bases between. CDR3 in amino acids: CASSLIGRQRKAQYF. For the CDR3, the DNA is TGTGCCAGCAGCTTAATTGGGAGGCAGAGGAAGGCGCAGTATTTT.

This clonotype was seen ten or more times. J is TRBJ2-3 and V is TRBV30; a weak D match, TRBD2 (6 bases). The CDR3 is made up of 15 amino acids. Germline V lookup: CDR1 GTSNPN, CDR2 SVGIG (reference sequence). The ends were cut back, 2 bases at V and 0 bases at J, with 12 bases in the middle. The CDR3 sequence is CAWSLRGASTDTQYF. CDR3 bases: TGTGCCTGGAGTCTTCGCGGGGCTAGCACAGATACGCAGTATTTT.

This clonotype was seen repeatedly, ten times or more. The V gene is TRBV5-1, the J gene TRBJ2-5, with 15 bases aligning to TRBD2. J lost 2 bases, V lost 2 bases, and 4 bases had no gene match. The V gene's germline CDR1 is SGHRS and CDR2 YFSETQ. The length of the CDR3 is 17 residues. The CDR3 sequence: CASSFRGLAGGQETQYF. The CDR3 DNA sequence: TGCGCCAGCAGCTTTCGAGGACTAGCGGGGGGGCAAGAGACCCAGTACTTC.

This clonotype was counted at least ten times. The chain links TRBV5-1 to TRBJ2-3, with 11 positions matching TRBD2. Germline loops: CDR1 SGHRS, CDR2 YFSETQ. V was clipped by 2 bases and J by 3 bases; unmatched bases: 14. This CDR3 region has 19 residues. CDR3: CASSFGPSGGPVITDTQYF. In DNA, the CDR3 is TGCGCCAGCAGCTTCGGGCCTAGCGGGGGGCCTGTAATAACAGATACGCAGTATTTT. The full variable domain, in which reference TRBV5-1 and TRBJ2-3 provide the parts outside the CDR3, is KAGVTQTPRYLIKTRGQQVTLSCSPISGHRSVSWYQQTPGQGLQFLFEYFSETQRNKGNFPGRFSGRQFSNSRSEMNVSTLELGDSALYLCASSFGPSGGPVITDTQYFGPGTRLTVL.

Many counts were recorded for this clonotype. The chain links TRBV5-5 to TRBJ1-5; possible D gene TRBD1, 6 bases. V shed 4 bases and J shed 3 bases, with 14 bases lying between them. Germline CDR1 is SGHKS and CDR2 is YYEKEE (reference sequence). This CDR3 is 15 amino acids long. The CDR3 bases are TGTGCCAGCAGCCACGGACAGTACTCCAATCAGCCCCAGCATTTT. Its protein product is CASSHGQYSNQPQHF.

In its sample, this clonotype was seen many times. The J gene is TRBJ2-1, the V gene TRBV6-5; D assignment may be TRBD1 or TRBD2 (5 bases each). This CDR3 comprises 14 residues. Per germline, CDR1 MNHEY and CDR2 SVGAGI. Trimming shortened V by 6 bases and J by 5 bases, and 14 bases separated the two germline ends. CDR3 sequence: CASREGTDNNEQFF. Here the CDR3 DNA reads TGTGCCAGCAGGGAAGGGACGGATAACAATGAGCAGTTCTTC.

This clonotype was seen many times. The CDR3 protein is CASSVSGTGEREQYF. CDR3 nucleotide sequence: TGTGCCAGCAGCGTATCCGGGACAGGGGAACGGGAGCAGTACTTC. The genes are TRBV9 and TRBJ2-7; 10 positions agree with TRBD1. V shed 1 base and J 7 bases; nucleotides not matched to a gene: 8. CDR3 length: 15 amino acids. Per germline, CDR1 SGDLS and CDR2 YYNGEE.

This clonotype was counted ten times or more. The chain employs TRBV7-2 and TRBJ2-7, with D perhaps matching TRBD2 (7 bases). CDR1 is SGHTA, CDR2 FQGNSA, per germline. CDR3 size: 15 residues. Trimming pared 1 base from V and 7 bases from J, leaving 17 bases between. This CDR3 is CASSLVAAGAEEQYF. The DNA for the CDR3 is TGTGCCAGCAGCTTAGTTGCTGCGGGGGCAGAAGAGCAGTACTTC.

Comment on this clonotype: The CDR3 does not close with the conserved phenylalanine or tryptophan, likely indicating a read error. The gene calls are TRBV7-9 and TRBJ2-7, with D unresolved. CDR3 length equals 12 residues. Per germline, CDR1 SEHNR and CDR2 FQNEAQ (reference sequence). Trimming removed 5 bases from V and 0 bases from J, with 5 bases in between. CDR3 region: CASSLTSYEQYY. The CDR3 DNA follows: TGTGCCAGCAGCCTCACCTCCTACGAGCAGTACTAC.

This clonotype was counted many times. The rearrangement links TRBV7-9 to TRBJ2-5, with D uncertain. Between the trimmed V and J ends, which lost 5 bases and 3 bases, there was a span of 7 bases. This CDR3 comprises 12 residues. CDR1 SEHNR and CDR2 FQNEAQ come from the germline V gene (reference sequence). Here the CDR3 reads CASSRREETQYF. The DNA of the CDR3 is TGTGCCAGCAGCCGAAGGGAAGAGACCCAGTACTTC.

This clonotype was seen at least ten times. The chain employs TRBV12-3 or TRBV12-4 and TRBJ2-5; D remains ambiguous. The CDR3 consists of 13 residues. V lost 5 bases to trimming and J lost 1 base, with 8 bases between them. In DNA form, the CDR3 reads TGTGCCAGCAGTCCCCAACGCCAAGAGACCCAGTACTTC. The encoded protein is CASSPQRQETQYF.

This clonotype was found many times. The chain employs TRBV28 and TRBJ2-1; D unresolved. V was pared by 2 bases and J by 4 bases, with 9 bases between. The germline CDR1 and CDR2 sequences are MDHEN and SYDVKM. This CDR3 is built from 14 residues. The CDR3 region has the DNA TGTGCCAGCAGTTTACGATTAGCTTACAATGAGCAGTTCTTC. Translated, it gives CASSLRLAYNEQFF.

This clonotype was seen many times. The chain carries TRBV12-3 or TRBV12-4 and TRBJ2-1; 9 bases agree with TRBD1. The CDR3 consists of 14 residues. V dropped 5 bases and J dropped 8; count of bases not matched to a gene: 7. CDR3 bases: TGTGCCAGCAGTCCTGGGACAGGGCAACATGAGCAGTTCTTC. Translation gives CASSPGTGQHEQFF.

This clonotype showed up many times. V gene TRBV12-3 or TRBV12-4 combines with J gene TRBJ1-5; TRBD1 agrees at 8 bases. V dropped 5 bases and J dropped 4; count of bases not matched to a gene: 7. The CDR3 spans 15 residues. The DNA of the CDR3 is TGTGCCAGCAGTCTACGACAGGGGTCAAATCAGCCCCAGCATTTT. Protein sequence: CASSLRQGSNQPQHF.

This clonotype was seen more than once but under ten times. The CDR3 nucleotides are TGTGCCAGCAGTCCGGTTCCGGCGAATGAAAAACTGTTTTTT. Protein sequence: CASSPVPANEKLFF. This chain uses TRBV6-5 with TRBJ1-4, with D hard to call. This CDR3 spans 14 amino acids. Per the germline V gene, CDR1 is MNHEY and CDR2 is SVGAGI. V was trimmed by 5 bases and J by 5 bases, leaving 12 bases between them.

This clonotype was counted ten times or more. The chain is built from TRBV5-1 and TRBJ1-1; TRBD1 might be the D (5 bases). The CDR3 totals 14 residues. CDR1 and CDR2 from the germline V gene are SGHRS and YFSETQ. V lost 4 bases, J lost 3 bases, and 13 bases lay in between. The CDR3 sequence: CASSGRDGYTEAFF. The CDR3 nucleotides read TGCGCCAGCAGCGGCCGGGACGGCTACACTGAAGCTTTCTTT.

This clonotype was recorded many times. V gene TRBV27 combines with J gene TRBJ2-1; 10 bases fit TRBD2. Germline CDR1 is MNHEY and CDR2 is SMNVEV (reference sequence). Trimming at V came to 5 bases and at J to 3 bases, leaving 1 base not matched to a gene. This CDR3 is 14 amino acids long. The CDR3 protein is CASSTSGNYNEQFF. The CDR3 DNA reads as TGTGCCAGCAGTACTAGCGGGAACTACAATGAGCAGTTCTTC.

In this sample, this clonotype turned up many times. This chain links TRBV12-3 or TRBV12-4 with TRBJ2-7; D uncertain. Trimming cost V 6 bases and J 0 bases, with 6 bases left between them. The length of the CDR3 is 12 residues. The CDR3 coding sequence is TGTGCCAGCAGGAGCGACTCCTACGAGCAGTACTTC. Translating it yields CASRSDSYEQYF.

This clonotype was detected ten times or more. V is TRBV9 and J is TRBJ2-1; 11 bases are a match to TRBD2. The CDR3 is made up of 19 amino acids. After removal of 0 bases from V and 0 bases from J, the junction contained 8 bases not matched to a gene. Germline CDR1 is SGDLS and CDR2 is YYNGEE. The CDR3 region has the DNA TGTGCCAGCAGCGTAGCCGGGACTAGCGGAGCCGGCTCCTACAATGAGCAGTTCTTC. It is translated as CASSVAGTSGAGSYNEQFF.